A single T cell receptor (beta chain) is shown here with its context. The antigen remains undetermined. The data belong to a study of T-cell reconstitution after alpha-beta-depleted transplantation in children. The CDR3 spans 16 residues. V shed 3 bases, J shed 4 bases, and the junction held 8 bases outside the gene matches. CDR1 is KGHSH, CDR2 LQKENI, per germline. Findings and caveats of the study: Where alpha-beta T cells came from about two months after transplant was reportedly several hundred expanded graft clones. Some patients showed high day-60 TCRbeta diversity, which derived from surviving recipient T cells and thymic progenitors. Once a year had passed after transplant, T-cell counts and diversity came mostly from newly produced T cells.

Unique molecular identifiers were used to barcode this TCRbeta library. TCRdb processed the PCR reads anew with MiXCR; each CDR3 protein has one entry. Among fewer than 250,000 distinct CDR3 sequences listed, about 15% were seen once. This sequence was found in a male patient between 2 and 15 years old who had a stem cell transplant for acute lymphoblastic leukemia, so the T cells may come from the graft donor. The sample here was PBMCs, mostly from graft donor cells, taken 360 days after TCRalphabeta/CD19-depleted stem cell transplant. The rearrangement joins TRBV18 to TRBJ2-2; 7 bases align to TRBD1. CDR3 coding DNA: TGTGCCAGCTCACCGAGGGACAGTAGTTTCACCGGGGAGCTGTTTTTT. Protein product: CASSPRDSSFTGELFF.